The entry below gives a single T cell receptor beta chain sequence along with its context. As yet, its antigen is unknown. Each of the donors was a healthy bone marrow donor. PCR involved 60 Vbeta and 13 Jbeta primers. Repertoires were generated with immunoSEQ multiplex PCR, while TCRdb's copy carries only in-frame clones and drops some. The data show some 140,000 clones, 72% seen once. The CDR3 has 15 residues. Germline V gene lookup returns CDR1 SGHVS and CDR2 FQNEAQ. The ends were cut back, 5 bases at V and 6 bases at J, with 20 bases in the middle. These data are taken from a study of cytomegalovirus exposure and HLA in healthy donors. Broader study findings: Rarity held for most TCR sequences, but there were some public TCRs that occurred in many donors. Sequencing likely produced, as an artifact, a cluster of highly shared sequence variants.

What was sequenced was PBMCs. The chain employs TRBV7-8 and TRBJ2-7, with D perhaps matching TRBD1 (6 bases). This sequence was found in a man aged 45-60 years in good health and CMV-seropositive. For the CDR3, the DNA is TGTGCCAGCAGCGGCAGACGGACAGCCCTAGGCGAGCAGTACTTC. It specifies CASSGRRTALGEQYF.